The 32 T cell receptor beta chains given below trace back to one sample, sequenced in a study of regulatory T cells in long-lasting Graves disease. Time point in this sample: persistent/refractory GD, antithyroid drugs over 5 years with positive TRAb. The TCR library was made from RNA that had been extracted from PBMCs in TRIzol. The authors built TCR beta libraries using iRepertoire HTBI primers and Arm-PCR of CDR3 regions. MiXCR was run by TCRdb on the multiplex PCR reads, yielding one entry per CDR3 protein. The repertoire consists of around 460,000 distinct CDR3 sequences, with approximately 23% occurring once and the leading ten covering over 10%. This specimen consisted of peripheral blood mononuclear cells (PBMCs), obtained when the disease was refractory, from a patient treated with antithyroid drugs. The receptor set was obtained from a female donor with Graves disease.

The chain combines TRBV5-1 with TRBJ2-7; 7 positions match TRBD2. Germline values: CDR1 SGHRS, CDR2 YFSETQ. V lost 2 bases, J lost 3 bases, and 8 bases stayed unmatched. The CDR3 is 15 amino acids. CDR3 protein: CASSFSPGGSYEQYF. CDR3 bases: TGCGCCAGCAGCTTTAGTCCTGGCGGGAGCTACGAGCAGTACTTC.

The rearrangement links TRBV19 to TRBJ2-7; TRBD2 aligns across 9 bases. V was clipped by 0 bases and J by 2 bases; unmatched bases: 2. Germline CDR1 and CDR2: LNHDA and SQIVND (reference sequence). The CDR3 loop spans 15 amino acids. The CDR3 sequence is CASSIEAGGPYEQYF. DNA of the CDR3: TGTGCCAGTAGTATAGAAGCGGGAGGCCCCTACGAGCAGTACTTC.

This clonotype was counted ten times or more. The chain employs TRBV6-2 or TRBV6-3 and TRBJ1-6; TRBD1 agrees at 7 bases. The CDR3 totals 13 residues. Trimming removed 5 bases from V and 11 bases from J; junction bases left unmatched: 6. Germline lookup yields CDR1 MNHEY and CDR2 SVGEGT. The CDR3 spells CASSQDRAAPLHF. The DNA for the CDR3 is TGTGCCAGCAGTCAAGACAGGGCTGCACCCCTCCACTTT.

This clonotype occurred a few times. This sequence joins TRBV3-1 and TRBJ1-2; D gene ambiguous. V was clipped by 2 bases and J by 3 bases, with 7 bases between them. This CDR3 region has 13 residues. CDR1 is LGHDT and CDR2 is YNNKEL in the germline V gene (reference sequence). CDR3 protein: CASSQLADYGYTF. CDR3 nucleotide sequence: TGTGCCAGCAGCCAATTGGCTGACTATGGCTACACCTTC.

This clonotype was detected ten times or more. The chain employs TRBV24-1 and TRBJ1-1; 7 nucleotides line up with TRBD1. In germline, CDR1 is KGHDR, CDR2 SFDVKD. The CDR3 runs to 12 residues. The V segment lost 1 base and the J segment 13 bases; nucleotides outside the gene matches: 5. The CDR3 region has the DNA TGTGCCACCAGTGATTTAACAGGGGTCGATTTCTTT. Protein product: CATSDLTGVDFF.

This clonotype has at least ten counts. CDR3 coding DNA: TGCGCCAGCGCGGATGGACAGGAGGTCTATGGCTACACCTTC. Its translation: CASADGQEVYGYTF. The chain uses TRBV5-1 and TRBJ1-2; 7 bases fit TRBD1. This CDR3 is 14 amino acids long. Per the germline V gene, CDR1 is SGHRS and CDR2 is YFSETQ. Trimming removed 7 bases from V and 4 bases from J; junction bases left unmatched: 10.

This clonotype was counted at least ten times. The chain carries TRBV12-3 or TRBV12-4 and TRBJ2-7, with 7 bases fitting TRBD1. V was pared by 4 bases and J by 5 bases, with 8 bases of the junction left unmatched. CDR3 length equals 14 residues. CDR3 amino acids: CASSSSTGSDEQYF. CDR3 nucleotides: TGTGCCAGCAGTTCCTCGACAGGGAGTGACGAGCAGTACTTC.

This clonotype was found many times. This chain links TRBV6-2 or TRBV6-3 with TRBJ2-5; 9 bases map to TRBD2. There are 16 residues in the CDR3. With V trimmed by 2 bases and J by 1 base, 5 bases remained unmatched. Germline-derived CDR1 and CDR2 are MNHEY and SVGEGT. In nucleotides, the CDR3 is TGTGCCAGCAGTTACAAGCTAGCGGGAACCCAAGAGACCCAGTACTTC. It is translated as CASSYKLAGTQETQYF.

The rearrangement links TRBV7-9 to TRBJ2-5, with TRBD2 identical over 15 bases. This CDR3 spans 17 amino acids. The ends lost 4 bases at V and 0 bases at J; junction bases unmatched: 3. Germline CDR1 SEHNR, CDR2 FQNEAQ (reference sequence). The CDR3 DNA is TGTGCCAGCAGCTCGGGACTAGCGGGAGGAAACCAAGAGACCCAGTACTTC. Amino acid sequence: CASSSGLAGGNQETQYF.

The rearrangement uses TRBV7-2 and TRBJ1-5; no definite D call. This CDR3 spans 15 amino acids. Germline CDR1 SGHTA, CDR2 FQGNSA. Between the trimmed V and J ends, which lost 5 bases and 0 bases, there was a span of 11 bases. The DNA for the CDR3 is TGTGCCAGCAGCCCGGAAGGGTTTAGCAATCAGCCCCAGCATTTT. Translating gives CASSPEGFSNQPQHF.

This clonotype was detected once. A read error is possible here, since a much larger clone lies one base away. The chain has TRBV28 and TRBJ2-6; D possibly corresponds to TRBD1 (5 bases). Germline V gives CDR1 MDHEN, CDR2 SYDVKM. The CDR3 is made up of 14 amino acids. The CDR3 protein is CVSLQGTGANVLTF. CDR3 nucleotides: TGTGTCAGCCTCCAGGGCACTGGGGCCAACGTCCTGACTTTC. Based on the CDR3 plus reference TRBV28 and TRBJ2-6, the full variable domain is DVKVTQSSRYLVKRTGEKVFLECVQDMDHENMFWYRQDPGLGLRLIYFSYDVKMKEKGDIPEGYSVSREKKERFSLILESASTNQTSMYLCVSLQGTGANVLTFGAGSRLTVL.

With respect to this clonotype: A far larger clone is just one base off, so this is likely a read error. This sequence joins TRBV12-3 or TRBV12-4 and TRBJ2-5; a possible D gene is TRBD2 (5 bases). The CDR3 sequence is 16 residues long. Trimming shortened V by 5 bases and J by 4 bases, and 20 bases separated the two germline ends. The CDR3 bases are TGTGCCAGCAGTGAATCGGTAGCTAGCAGACGAGAGACCCAGTACTTC. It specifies CASSESVASRRETQYF.

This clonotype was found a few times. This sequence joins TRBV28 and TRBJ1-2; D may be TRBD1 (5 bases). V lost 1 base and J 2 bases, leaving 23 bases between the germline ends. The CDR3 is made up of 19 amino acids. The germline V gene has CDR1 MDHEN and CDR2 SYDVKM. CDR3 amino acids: CASSLSTRGRAFLNYGYTF. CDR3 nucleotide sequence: TGTGCCAGCAGTTTATCGACTAGGGGCAGGGCTTTTTTGAACTATGGCTACACCTTC.

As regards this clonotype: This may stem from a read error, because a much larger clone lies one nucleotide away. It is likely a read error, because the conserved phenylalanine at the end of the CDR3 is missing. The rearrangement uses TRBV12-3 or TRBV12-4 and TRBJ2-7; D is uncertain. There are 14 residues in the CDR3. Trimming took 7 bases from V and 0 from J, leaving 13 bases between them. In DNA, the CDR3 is TGTGCCAGCACACAGCACAGTAGCTCCTACGAGCAGTACCTC. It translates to CASTQHSSSYEQYL.

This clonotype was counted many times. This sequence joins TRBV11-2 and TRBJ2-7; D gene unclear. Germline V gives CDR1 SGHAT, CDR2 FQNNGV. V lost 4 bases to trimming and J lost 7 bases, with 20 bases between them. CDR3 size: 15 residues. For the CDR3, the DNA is TGTGCCAGCAGCTCCGGGTCCCTAGGGTTAGGTGAGCAGTACTTC. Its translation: CASSSGSLGLGEQYF.

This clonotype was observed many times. The CDR3 spells CSVAPSGANVLTF. The CDR3, as DNA: TGCAGCGTTGCACCATCTGGGGCCAACGTCCTGACTTTC. The V call is TRBV29-1, the J call TRBJ2-6; no clear D. V lost 4 bases and J lost 1, with 5 bases in between. This CDR3 region has 13 residues. Germline CDR1 is SQVTM and CDR2 is ANQGSEA.

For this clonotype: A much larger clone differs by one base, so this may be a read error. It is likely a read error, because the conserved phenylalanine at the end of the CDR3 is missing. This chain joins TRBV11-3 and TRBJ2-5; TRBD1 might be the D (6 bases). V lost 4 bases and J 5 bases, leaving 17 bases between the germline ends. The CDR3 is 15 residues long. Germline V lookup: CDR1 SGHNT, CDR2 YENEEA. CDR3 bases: TGTGCCAGCAGCTCCTTAACAGGGATCCTCGAGACCCAGTACCTC. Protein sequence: CASSSLTGILETQYL.

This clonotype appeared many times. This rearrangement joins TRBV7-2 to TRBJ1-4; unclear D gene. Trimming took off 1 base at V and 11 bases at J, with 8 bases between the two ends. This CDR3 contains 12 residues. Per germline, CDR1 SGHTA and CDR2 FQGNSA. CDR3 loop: CASSLGLEKLFF. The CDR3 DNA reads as TGTGCCAGCAGCTTAGGGCTGGAGAAACTGTTTTTT.

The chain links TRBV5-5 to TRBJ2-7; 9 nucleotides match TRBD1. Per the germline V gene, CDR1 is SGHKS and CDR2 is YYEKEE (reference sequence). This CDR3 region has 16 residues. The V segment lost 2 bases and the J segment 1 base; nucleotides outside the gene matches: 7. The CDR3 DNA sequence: TGTGCCAGCAGCTTTCCCAGACAGGGGGGATCCTACGAGCAGTACTTC. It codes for CASSFPRQGGSYEQYF. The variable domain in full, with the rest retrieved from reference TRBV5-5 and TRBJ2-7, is DAGVTQSPTHLIKTRGQQVTLRCSPISGHKSVSWYQQVLGQGPQFIFQYYEKEERGRGNFPDRFSARQFPNYSSELNVNALLLGDSALYLCASSFPRQGGSYEQYFGPGTRLTVT.

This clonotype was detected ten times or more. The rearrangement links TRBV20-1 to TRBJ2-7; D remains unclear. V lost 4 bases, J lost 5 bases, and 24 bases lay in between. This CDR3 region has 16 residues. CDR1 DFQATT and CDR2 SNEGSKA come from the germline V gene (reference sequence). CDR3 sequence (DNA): TGCAGTGCTAAACCTCCGATTGGACCTCAAGGTCACGAGCAGTACTTC. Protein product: CSAKPPIGPQGHEQYF.

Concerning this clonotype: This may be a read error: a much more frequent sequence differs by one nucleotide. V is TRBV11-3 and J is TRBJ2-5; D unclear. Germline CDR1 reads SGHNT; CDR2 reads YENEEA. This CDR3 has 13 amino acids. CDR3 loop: CASSLRDKETRYF. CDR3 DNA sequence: TGTGCCAGCAGCTTAAGGGATAAGGAGACCCGGTACTTC.

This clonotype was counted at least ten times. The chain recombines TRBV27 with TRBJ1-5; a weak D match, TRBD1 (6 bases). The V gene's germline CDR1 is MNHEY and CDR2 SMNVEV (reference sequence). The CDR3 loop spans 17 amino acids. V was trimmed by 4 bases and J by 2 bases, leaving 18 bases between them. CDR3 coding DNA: TGTGCCAGCAGTTCCGAAACGACAGGATTGGGCAATCAGCCCCAGCATTTT. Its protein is CASSSETTGLGNQPQHF.

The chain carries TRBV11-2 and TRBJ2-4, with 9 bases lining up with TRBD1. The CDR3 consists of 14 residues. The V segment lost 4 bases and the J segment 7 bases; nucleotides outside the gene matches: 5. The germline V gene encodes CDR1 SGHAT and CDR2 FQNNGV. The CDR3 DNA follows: TGTGCCAGCAGCTACACAGGGGGCGGGAACATTCAGTACTTC. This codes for CASSYTGGGNIQYF. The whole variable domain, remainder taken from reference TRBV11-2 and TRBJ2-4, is EAGVAQSPRYKIIEKRQSVAFWCNPISGHATLYWYQQILGQGPKLLIQFQNNGVVDDSQLPKDRFSAERLKGVDSTLKIQPAKLEDSAVYLCASSYTGGGNIQYFGAGTRLSVL.

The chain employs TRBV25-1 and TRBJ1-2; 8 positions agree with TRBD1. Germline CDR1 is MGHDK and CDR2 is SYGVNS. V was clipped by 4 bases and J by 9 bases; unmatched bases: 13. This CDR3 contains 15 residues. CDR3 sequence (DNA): TGTGCCAGCAGTGGGGCTTCAGACAGGGGTGGTCGCTACACCTTC. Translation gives CASSGASDRGGRYTF.

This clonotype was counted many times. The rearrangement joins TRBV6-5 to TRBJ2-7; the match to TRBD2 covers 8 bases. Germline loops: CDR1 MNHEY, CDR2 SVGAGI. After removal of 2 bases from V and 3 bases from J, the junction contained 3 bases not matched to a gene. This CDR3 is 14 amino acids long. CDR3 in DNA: TGTGCCAGCAGTTACGGGGGGACTAGCTACGAGCAGTACTTC. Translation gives CASSYGGTSYEQYF.

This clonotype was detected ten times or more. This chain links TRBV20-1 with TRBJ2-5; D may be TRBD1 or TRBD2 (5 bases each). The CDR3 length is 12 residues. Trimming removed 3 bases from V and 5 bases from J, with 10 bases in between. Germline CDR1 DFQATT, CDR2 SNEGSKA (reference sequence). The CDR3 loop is CSASGRDETQYF. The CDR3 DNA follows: TGCAGTGCTAGTGGTCGGGACGAGACCCAGTACTTC.

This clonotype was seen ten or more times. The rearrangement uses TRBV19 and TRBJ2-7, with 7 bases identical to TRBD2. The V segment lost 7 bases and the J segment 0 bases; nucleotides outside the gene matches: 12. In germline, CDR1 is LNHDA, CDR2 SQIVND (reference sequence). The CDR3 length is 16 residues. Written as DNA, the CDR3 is TGTGCCAGTACCAAAGGGCCCAGCGGGATCTCCTACGAGCAGTACTTC. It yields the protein CASTKGPSGISYEQYF.

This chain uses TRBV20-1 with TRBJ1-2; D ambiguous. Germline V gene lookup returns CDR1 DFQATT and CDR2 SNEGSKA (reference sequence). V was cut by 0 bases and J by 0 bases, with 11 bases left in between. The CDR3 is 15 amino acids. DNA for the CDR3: TGCAGTGCTAGAGACCCCGGGAAGGCTAACTATGGCTACACCTTC. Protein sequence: CSARDPGKANYGYTF.

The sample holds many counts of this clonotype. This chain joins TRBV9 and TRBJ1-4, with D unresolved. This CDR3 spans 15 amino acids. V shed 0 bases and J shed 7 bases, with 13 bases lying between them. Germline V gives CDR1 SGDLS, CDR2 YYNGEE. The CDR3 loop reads CASSVDGLVGEKLFF. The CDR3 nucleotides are TGTGCCAGCAGCGTAGACGGGCTTGTTGGTGAAAAACTGTTTTTT.

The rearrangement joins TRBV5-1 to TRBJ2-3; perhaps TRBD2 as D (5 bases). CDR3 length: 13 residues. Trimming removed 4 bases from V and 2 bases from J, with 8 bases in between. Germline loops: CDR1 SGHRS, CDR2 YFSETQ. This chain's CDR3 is CASSEGFTDTQYF. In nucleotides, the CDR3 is TGCGCCAGCAGCGAGGGATTCACAGATACGCAGTATTTT.

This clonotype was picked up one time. The CDR3 sequence is CASGLFPRGQGIAYEQYF. CDR3 nucleotides: TGTGCTAGTGGTTTGTTTCCTCGGGGACAGGGGATAGCCTACGAGCAGTACTTC. The chain links TRBV12-5 to TRBJ2-7, with 10 bases lining up with TRBD1. Germline V lookup: CDR1 LGHNT, CDR2 FRNRAP. The V segment lost 2 bases and the J segment 2 bases; nucleotides outside the gene matches: 12. This CDR3 spans 18 amino acids.

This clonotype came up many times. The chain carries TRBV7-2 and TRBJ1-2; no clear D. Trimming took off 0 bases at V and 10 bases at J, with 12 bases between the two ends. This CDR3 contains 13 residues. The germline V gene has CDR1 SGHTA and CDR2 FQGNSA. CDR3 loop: CASSLAGIESYTF. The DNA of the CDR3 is TGTGCCAGCAGCTTAGCGGGAATAGAATCCTACACCTTC.